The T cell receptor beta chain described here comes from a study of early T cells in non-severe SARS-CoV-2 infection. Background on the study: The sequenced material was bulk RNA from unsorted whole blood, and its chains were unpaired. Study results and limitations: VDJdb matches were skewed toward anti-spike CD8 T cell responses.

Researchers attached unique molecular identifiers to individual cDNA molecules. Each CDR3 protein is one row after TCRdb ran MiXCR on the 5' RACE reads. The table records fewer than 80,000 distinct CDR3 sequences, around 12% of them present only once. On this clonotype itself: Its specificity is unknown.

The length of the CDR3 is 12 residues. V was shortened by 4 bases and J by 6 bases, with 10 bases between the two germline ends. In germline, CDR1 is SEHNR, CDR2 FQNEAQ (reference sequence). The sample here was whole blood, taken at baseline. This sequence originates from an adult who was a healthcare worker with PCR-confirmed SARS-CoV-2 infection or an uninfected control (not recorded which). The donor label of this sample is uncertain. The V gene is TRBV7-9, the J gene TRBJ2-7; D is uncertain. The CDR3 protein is CASSYIGGEQYV. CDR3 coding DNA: TGTGCCAGCAGCTATATTGGTGGCGAGCAGTACGTC.